A selection of T cell receptor beta chains follows, all from one sample in a study of shared clonotypes between healthy human individuals. The method was immunoSEQ multiplex PCR; TCRdb's version includes in-frame clones alone and lacks a portion of them. This table has some 1.4 million clones, approximately 97% appearing once. The sample was naive CD4+ T cells sorted from blood. These receptors came from a man aged 25 to 40 in good health. The CDR3 runs from the conserved cysteine through the conserved F or W. D genes are given only for firm matches. Clone sizes are given selectively: once, few, many, or a class where the clone is expanded.

abundance,v_gene,d_gene,j_gene,CDR3nt,CDR3aa
-,TRBV10-2,TRBD2,TRBJ2-5,TGCGCCAGCAGTTTCACGACTAGCGGGGGGTCTTACCAAGAGACCCAGTACTTC,CASSFTTSGGSYQETQYF
-,TRBV28,TRBD1,TRBJ1-2,TGTGCCAGCAGTTTGACCCCTAGGGGGCGAAACTATGGCTACACCTTC,CASSLTPRGRNYGYTF
-,TRBV2,-,TRBJ2-7,TGTGCCAGCAGTGATCAGGGTGGCTCCTACGAGCAGTACTTC,CASSDQGGSYEQYF
-,TRBV7-2,-,TRBJ2-3,TGTGCCAGCAGCGGTAAACAGGGAGCTAGCACAGATACGCAGTATTTT,CASSGKQGASTDTQYF
-,TRBV7-9,TRBD1,TRBJ1-1,TGTGCCAGCAGCCCTAGACAGGGGAATTCGGCTGAAGCTTTCTTT,CASSPRQGNSAEAFF
-,TRBV15,TRBD2,TRBJ2-7,TGTGCCACCAGCAGAGTTAGCGGGAGTATAAACGAGCAGTACTTC,CATSRVSGSINEQYF
-,TRBV25-1,-,TRBJ1-4,TGTGCCAGCAGTGAGTCCCCCGCGTATGAAAAACTGTTTTTT,CASSESPAYEKLFF
once,TRBV7-9,-,TRBJ1-2,TGTGCCAGCAGACGGACAGACTATGGCTACACCTTC,CASRRTDYGYTF
-,TRBV7-9,TRBD1,TRBJ1-1,TGTGCCAGCAGCGATAGACAGGGCACTGAAGCTTTCTTT,CASSDRQGTEAFF
-,TRBV7-7,-,TRBJ2-1,TGTGCCAGCAGCTTATTTGCCTCGGGTGGGGGGGGCACCTCCTACAATGAGCAGTTCTTC,CASSLFASGGGGTSYNEQFF
-,TRBV9,-,TRBJ1-3,TGTGCCAGCAGCGCCGGAGGCGCCATATATTTT,CASSAGGAIYF
-,TRBV7-9,-,TRBJ2-1,TGTGCCAGCAGCTTCCAGGGGTCCTACAATGAGCAGTTCTTC,CASSFQGSYNEQFF
-,TRBV7-9,-,TRBJ2-1,TGTGCCAGCAGCTTAGGACAGTCGGCGCAGTTCTTC,CASSLGQSAQFF
-,TRBV4-3,TRBD2,TRBJ2-4,TGCGCCAGCAGCCAAGTTGGCGGGAGGGCCTATGACATTCAGTACTTC,CASSQVGGRAYDIQYF
-,TRBV9,TRBD2,TRBJ2-3,TGTGCCAGCAGCGGATCTAGCGGGGGTAGCACAGATACGCAGTATTTT,CASSGSSGGSTDTQYF
-,TRBV6-6,TRBD1,TRBJ1-2,TGTGCCAGCAGTTACAGGGAGGGGGCCAACTATGGCTACACCTTC,CASSYREGANYGYTF
-,TRBV11-1,-,TRBJ2-1,TGTGCCAGCAGCCATCCAGGGCCAGGGCAGTTCTTC,CASSHPGPGQFF
-,TRBV28,-,TRBJ2-3,TGTGCCAGCGCGTCCTTTGGACTGGGGGATACGCAGTATTTT,CASASFGLGDTQYF
-,TRBV6-5,TRBD2,TRBJ2-1,TGTGCCAGCAGTCAAGAAGCGGGAACCCGAAATGAGCAGTTCTTC,CASSQEAGTRNEQFF
-,TRBV6-1,-,TRBJ2-3,TGTGCCAGCATCCCAGGGGTATCAACAGATACGCAGTATTTT,CASIPGVSTDTQYF
-,TRBV7-8,-,TRBJ2-1,TGTGCCAGCAGCTTAGTTACCCCGTCCAATGAGCAGTTCTTC,CASSLVTPSNEQFF
-,TRBV15,TRBD2,TRBJ2-1,TGTGCCACCAGCACTAGCGGGATTCCCCTTTACAATGAGCAGTTCTTC,CATSTSGIPLYNEQFF
-,TRBV6-1,TRBD1,TRBJ2-1,TGTGCCAGCAGAGCCTTGGGACAGGGTTTTCGAGAGCAGTTCTTC,CASRALGQGFREQFF
-,TRBV6-1,TRBD1,TRBJ2-7,TGTGCCAGCAGTGAAGAGGGGGCTCCAACCTACGAGCAGTACTTC,CASSEEGAPTYEQYF
-,TRBV4-3,-,TRBJ1-4,TGCGCCAGCAGCCGGATCCCCGGAGGACAGTTTAATGAAAAACTGTTTTTT,CASSRIPGGQFNEKLFF
once,TRBV5-1,-,TRBJ2-7,TGCGCCAGCAGCTTGCTATCGGGGGCTGGGGACGAGCAGTACTTC,CASSLLSGAGDEQYF
-,TRBV29-1,-,TRBJ2-7,TGCAGCGTTGGCGATGGAGGGAAAATTGGGTCCTACGAGCAGTACTTC,CSVGDGGKIGSYEQYF
-,TRBV5-4,TRBD2,TRBJ2-7,TGTGCCAGCAGCCGTGAACTAGCGGGAGACGAGCAGTACTTC,CASSRELAGDEQYF
-,TRBV7-8,-,TRBJ1-3,TGTGCCAGCAGCTACACTACCCAGGCCGTGCTCTCTGGAAACACCATATATTTT,CASSYTTQAVLSGNTIYF
-,TRBV7-3,-,TRBJ1-1,TGTGCCAGCAGCGGGTCGGGACTGGTGAACACTGAAGCTTTCTTT,CASSGSGLVNTEAFF
-,TRBV27,TRBD1,TRBJ1-1,TGTGCCAGCAGTACGGACAGGGGGCCGTATATGACAGCTTTCTTT,CASSTDRGPYMTAFF
-,TRBV27,-,TRBJ2-3,TGTGCCAGCAGGTATGTGTCGAGGGAGAATAGCACAGATACGCAGTATTTT,CASRYVSRENSTDTQYF
-,TRBV10-3,TRBD1,TRBJ1-5,TGTGCCATCAGGGCACAGGGGGCTTATCAGCCCCAGCATTTT,CAIRAQGAYQPQHF
-,TRBV5-6,-,TRBJ2-1,TGTGCCAGCAACATAAGGTGGGGCTCGCAGAATGAGCAGTTCTTC,CASNIRWGSQNEQFF
-,TRBV5-1,TRBD2,TRBJ2-5,TGCGCCAGCAGCTCGATGGGACTAGCGCAAGAGACCCAGTACTTC,CASSSMGLAQETQYF
-,TRBV7-8,-,TRBJ1-2,TGTGCCAGCAGCTTAGCCAACAGGGTTGTGGCAGTTCTCTATGGCTACACCTTC,CASSLANRVVAVLYGYTF
once,TRBV2,-,TRBJ2-2,TGTGCCAGCAGCCCCAGACAGACCGGGGAGCTGTTTTTT,CASSPRQTGELFF
-,TRBV9,-,TRBJ1-5,TGTGCCAGCAGCCCCCAGGACACATATAGCAATCAGCCCCAGCATTTT,CASSPQDTYSNQPQHF
-,TRBV7-2,-,TRBJ1-2,TGTGCCAGCAGCTTGGGGACGACGGATGGCTACACCTTC,CASSLGTTDGYTF
-,TRBV10-1,-,TRBJ2-1,TGCGCCAGCAGTGAATTCCCCTACAATGAGCAGTTCTTC,CASSEFPYNEQFF
-,TRBV5-6,TRBD2,TRBJ2-2,TGTGCCAGCAGCAGACTAGCGGGAGGTAACACCGGGGAGCTGTTTTTT,CASSRLAGGNTGELFF
-,TRBV11-2,-,TRBJ2-7,TGTGCCAGCACCAATCACCCGGAATCCTACGAGCAGTACTTC,CASTNHPESYEQYF
-,TRBV28,-,TRBJ2-7,TGTGCCAGCAGTTCGGAAGGTTCCGAGCAGTACTTC,CASSSEGSEQYF
-,TRBV2,-,TRBJ2-7,TGTGCCAGCAGGGAAACTAGGTTACTGGAGCAGTACTTC,CASRETRLLEQYF
-,TRBV19,TRBD2,TRBJ2-7,TGTGCCAGTAGTCTAAGGATGACTAGCGGGAGAGTGTCTGTCTACGAGCAGTACTTC,CASSLRMTSGRVSVYEQYF
-,TRBV6-5,TRBD1,TRBJ2-7,TGTGCCAGCAGCATACCGGGACAGCTCTACGAGCAGTACTTC,CASSIPGQLYEQYF
-,TRBV9,-,TRBJ1-1,TGTGCCAGCAGCGCCCACCGGGTGATGAACACTGAAGCTTTCTTT,CASSAHRVMNTEAFF
-,TRBV6-5,-,TRBJ2-2,TGTGCCAGCAGCATTACCGGGGAGCTGTTTTTT,CASSITGELFF
-,TRBV7-6,TRBD1,TRBJ2-2,TGTGCCAGCAGCCCACGACGGGACAGGTGGGGCTCGAACACCGGGGAGCTGTTTTTT,CASSPRRDRWGSNTGELFF
-,TRBV28,-,TRBJ1-3,TGTGCCAGCAGTTTGGACGCAGGCTCTGGAAACACCATATATTTT,CASSLDAGSGNTIYF
-,TRBV27,TRBD1,TRBJ1-2,TGTGCCAGCACTTCATTCGATAGGGGGCAGGACTATGGCTACACCTTC,CASTSFDRGQDYGYTF
-,TRBV5-1,-,TRBJ2-7,TGCGCCAGCAGCTTGGACAGTGGGGCCTACGAGCAGTACTTC,CASSLDSGAYEQYF